The source of this T cell receptor (beta chain) is a study of CD8+ T cells in alopecia areata. Germline CDR1 GTSNPN, CDR2 SVGIG (reference sequence). The junction had 10 bases not matched to a gene; V was cut back by 4 bases and J by 7 bases. This CDR3 is built from 14 residues. As regards this clone: Its specificity is not known.

Study findings and constraints: Lesional tissue from the scalp (especially in alopecia totalis/universalis) showed higher clonality than normal scalp.

The treatment: oral pan-JAK inhibitor, 5-10 mg twice daily. RNA extraction was followed by reverse transcription into cDNA, which acted as the sequencing template. The method was immunoSEQ multiplex PCR; TCRdb's version includes in-frame clones alone and lacks a portion of them. This table holds about 76,000 clones, approximately 70% found once. The chain combines TRBV30 with TRBJ1-5, with TRBD1 identical over 7 bases. This clonotype was sampled from a human donor with alopecia areata. Sequences were derived from CD8+ T cells sorted from blood, sampled at week 24, from a patient treated with tofacitinib. CDR3 sequence: CAWTEGRGNQPQHF. CDR3 nucleotide sequence: TGTGCCTGGACCGAAGGCAGGGGGAACCAGCCCCAGCATTTT.